These 25 T cell receptor beta chains were sequenced from one sample in a study of blood T cells in healthy people across ages. With a J-beta primer mix and a sample-barcoded 5' primer, a second PCR ran roughly 6 to 11 cycles. TCRdb reanalysed the 5' RACE reads using MiXCR and keeps one entry per CDR3 protein. The repertoire holds 800,000 or so distinct CDR3 sequences, with about 25% as singletons. A further study also used this sample, focusing on T cells of mothers and their children.

Sequenced sample: blood. The receptors come from a boy aged 5-17 years in good health.

This clonotype appeared a few times. The chain employs TRBV28 and TRBJ2-7, with unresolved D. Germline values: CDR1 MDHEN, CDR2 SYDVKM. V lost 6 bases and J 0 bases, leaving 12 bases between the germline ends. The CDR3 length is 14 residues. The DNA for the CDR3 is TGTGCCAGCAGCCCCCCTAGAAGCTCCTACGAGCAGTACTTC. It encodes CASSPPRSSYEQYF. Full variable domain (remainder filled in from reference TRBV28 and TRBJ2-7): DVKVTQSSRYLVKRTGEKVFLECVQDMDHENMFWYRQDPGLGLRLIYFSYDVKMKEKGDIPEGYSVSREKKERFSLILESASTNQTSMYLCASSPPRSSYEQYFGPGTRLTVT.

This chain links TRBV5-1 with TRBJ2-3; D may be TRBD1 or TRBD2 (5 bases each). CDR1 is SGHRS, CDR2 YFSETQ, per germline. The CDR3 covers 16 residues. Trimming pared 0 bases from V and 2 bases from J, leaving 13 bases between. CDR3 nucleotides: TGCGCCAGCAGCTTGGGGGACGGGCACTTCACAGATACGCAGTATTTT. It specifies CASSLGDGHFTDTQYF.

The rearrangement joins TRBV9 to TRBJ1-4; D call uncertain. Germline V gene data show CDR1 as SGDLS and CDR2 as YYNGEE. Trimming cost V 0 bases and J 5 bases, with 8 bases left between them. This CDR3 spans 14 amino acids. In DNA, the CDR3 is TGTGCCAGCAGCGTAGGTCACGAGAATGAAAAACTGTTTTTT. Protein product: CASSVGHENEKLFF.

This clonotype was seen ten or more times. The V call is TRBV2, the J call TRBJ2-1, with 9 bases aligning to TRBD1. This CDR3 spans 14 amino acids. With V trimmed by 7 bases and J by 7 bases, 8 bases remained unmatched. The germline gives CDR1 SNHLY, CDR2 FYNNEI. CDR3 residues: CASKATGTGNEQFF. CDR3 sequence (DNA): TGTGCCAGCAAAGCCACCGGGACAGGGAATGAGCAGTTCTTC.

This clonotype was counted ten times or more. The rearrangement uses TRBV24-1 and TRBJ2-1; no clear D. Germline CDR1 KGHDR, CDR2 SFDVKD. CDR3 length equals 15 residues. V was clipped by 5 bases and J by 5 bases, with 15 bases between them. DNA for the CDR3: TGTGCCACCAGTGCTGGCTCCCGGTACAACAATGAGCAGTTCTTC. Amino acids: CATSAGSRYNNEQFF.

There are many counts of this clonotype. The J gene is TRBJ1-1, the V gene TRBV20-1, with a weak D call TRBD1 (5 bases). This CDR3 spans 12 amino acids. Trimming pared 8 bases from V and 3 bases from J, leaving 13 bases between. Looked up from germline, CDR1 is DFQATT and CDR2 is SNEGSKA (reference sequence). CDR3 coding DNA: TGCAGTACACAGGTAGGGGACACTGAAGCTTTCTTT. This sequence encodes CSTQVGDTEAFF.

In this sample, this clonotype turned up a few times. The chain is built from TRBV19 and TRBJ2-4; TRBD1 agrees at 11 bases. The J segment lost 6 bases and the V segment lost 6 bases, leaving 7 bases of the junction unmatched. The CDR3 consists of 15 residues. Germline V gene data show CDR1 as LNHDA and CDR2 as SQIVND (reference sequence). CDR3 in DNA: TGTGCCAGTAGCATTACCGGGACAGGGGGAAACATTCAGTACTTC. This codes for CASSITGTGGNIQYF.

This clonotype was counted a few times. The rearrangement links TRBV14 to TRBJ1-1; no reliable D call. In germline, CDR1 is SGHDN, CDR2 FVKESK. Trimming left V 3 bases short and J 4 bases short, with 21 bases between. This CDR3 is 17 amino acids long. The CDR3 protein is CASSHRAQPLKSTEAFF. The CDR3 bases are TGTGCCAGCAGCCATCGGGCACAGCCTCTTAAATCCACTGAAGCTTTCTTT.

The CDR3 sequence is CATSRTGGDINEQFF. The CDR3, as DNA: TGTGCCACCAGCAGAACAGGGGGGGACATAAATGAGCAGTTCTTC. The chain carries TRBV15 and TRBJ2-1; possibly TRBD1 for D (8 bases). V gave up 2 bases and J gave up 7 bases, with 15 bases separating them. The CDR3 sequence is 15 residues long. Germline CDR1 is LNHNV and CDR2 is YYDKDF (reference sequence). Based on the CDR3 plus reference TRBV15 and TRBJ2-1, the full variable domain is DAMVIQNPRYQVTQFGKPVTLSCSQTLNHNVMYWYQQKSSQAPKLLFHYYDKDFNNEADTPDNFQSRRPNTSFCFLDIRSPGLGDTAMYLCATSRTGGDINEQFFGPGTRLTVL.

In the case of this clonotype: At one of its ends the junction is not consistent with the germline gene, which may arise from a read error. V is TRBV7-2 and J is TRBJ1-1, with TRBD1 matching over 7 bases. This CDR3 is 15 amino acids long. The germline CDR1 and CDR2 sequences are SGHTA and FQGNSA. The CDR3 reads CASSQSGTANTEAFF. Written as DNA, the CDR3 is TGTGCCAGCAGCCAATCCGGGACAGCGAACACTGAGGCTTTCTTT.

The chain employs TRBV12-3 or TRBV12-4 and TRBJ2-3; no clear D gene. V was pared by 1 base and J by 4 bases, with 12 bases between. There are 15 residues in the CDR3. The CDR3 bases are TGTGCCAGCAGTTTAGGGCTAGTTGCAGCAGATACGCAGTATTTT. This codes for CASSLGLVAADTQYF.

The V gene is TRBV20-1, the J gene TRBJ2-3; TRBD1 agrees at 9 bases. CDR1 and CDR2 (germline): DFQATT, SNEGSKA (reference sequence). CDR3 length: 15 residues. V was clipped by 5 bases and J by 6 bases; unmatched bases: 12. CDR3 DNA sequence: TGCAGTGCTTACCGGGGACAGGGAAGAGGTGATACGCAGTATTTT. Translated: CSAYRGQGRGDTQYF.

This chain links TRBV6-2 or TRBV6-3 with TRBJ1-1, with unresolved D. Germline CDR1 MNHEY, CDR2 SVGEGT. The CDR3 has 13 residues. Trimming shortened V by 4 bases and J by 1 base, and 7 bases separated the two germline ends. CDR3 sequence reads: CASSFRKNTEAFF. The CDR3 region has the DNA TGTGCCAGCAGTTTTCGCAAGAACACTGAAGCTTTCTTT.

This clonotype was counted between two and nine times. The V call is TRBV5-1, the J call TRBJ2-3, with D perhaps TRBD2 (5 bases). Germline V gene lookup returns CDR1 SGHRS and CDR2 YFSETQ. The V end was cut by 0 bases, the J end by 5 bases, with 13 bases between. The length of the CDR3 is 15 residues. CDR3 bases: TGCGCCAGCAGCTTGGCGTTGGGGAGAGGAGATACGCAGTATTTT. This codes for CASSLALGRGDTQYF. The full variable domain, its missing parts supplied by reference TRBV5-1 and TRBJ2-3, is KAGVTQTPRYLIKTRGQQVTLSCSPISGHRSVSWYQQTPGQGLQFLFEYFSETQRNKGNFPGRFSGRQFSNSRSEMNVSTLELGDSALYLCASSLALGRGDTQYFGPGTRLTVL.

Comments on this clonotype: One end of the junction fails to match germline, which may point to a read error. The chain couples TRBV9 to TRBJ2-7, with TRBD1 as a possible D gene (5 bases). The CDR3 is made up of 13 amino acids. From germline, CDR1 is SGDLS and CDR2 YYNGEE. CDR3 region: CVSSVGATYEQYF. The CDR3 region has the DNA TGTGTCAGCAGCGTAGGGGCCACATACGAGCAATACTTC. Full variable domain (missing parts from reference TRBV9 and TRBJ2-7): DSGVTQTPKHLITATGQRVTLRCSPRSGDLSVYWYQQSLDQGLQFLIQYYNGEERAKGNILERFSAQQFPDLHSELNLSSLELGDSALYFCVSSVGATYEQYFGPGTRLTVT.

The chain is built from TRBV6-5 and TRBJ2-7; possible D gene TRBD1, 5 bases. The CDR3 loop spans 11 amino acids. CDR1 is MNHEY and CDR2 is SVGAGI in the germline V gene. The V end lost 6 bases, the J end lost 6 bases, and 9 bases lay between the germline ends. CDR3 DNA: TGTGCCAGCAGGCAGGGCATCGAGCAGTACTTC. Amino acid sequence: CASRQGIEQYF.

The chain joins TRBV20-1 to TRBJ1-4; D might be TRBD1 (5 bases). The V end was cut by 6 bases, the J end by 4 bases, with 15 bases between. Germline lookup yields CDR1 DFQATT and CDR2 SNEGSKA (reference sequence). The CDR3 totals 14 residues. Here the CDR3 DNA reads TGCAGTGCCCCCCCCCGGGGGTTTAATGAAAAACTGTTTTTT. It codes for CSAPPRGFNEKLFF.

With respect to this clonotype: Because the CDR3 is missing its conserved closing phenylalanine or tryptophan, this is likely a read error. The genes are TRBV5-1 and TRBJ2-6; TRBD1 aligns across 11 bases. The CDR3 is 19 residues long. Trimming took 6 bases from V and 0 from J; bases not matched to a gene: 11. The V gene's germline CDR1 is SGHRS and CDR2 YFSETQ. This CDR3 reads CASIGTGGPAGSGANVLTS. CDR3 coding DNA: TGCGCCAGCATAGGGACAGGGGGTCCAGCCGGCTCTGGGGCCAACGTCCTGACTTCC.

CDR3 sequence (DNA): TGCAGCGTTGTCGCGGGAGTTCCAGATACGCAGTATTTT. This codes for CSVVAGVPDTQYF. The rearrangement joins TRBV29-1 to TRBJ2-3, with 7 bases aligning to TRBD2. J was trimmed by 4 bases and V by 4 bases; bases with no gene match: 5. CDR1 and CDR2 from the germline V gene are SQVTM and ANQGSEA. This CDR3 is 13 amino acids long.

V gene TRBV12-3 or TRBV12-4 combines with J gene TRBJ1-1; TRBD1 matches at 10 bases. This CDR3 has 15 residues. J lost 5 bases, V lost 4 bases, and 7 bases had no gene match. The CDR3 region has the DNA TGTGCCAGCAGTTCTCGACAGGGGGCAGGAACTGAAGCTTTCTTT. Translated, it gives CASSSRQGAGTEAFF.

In this sample, this clonotype turned up a few times. In DNA form, the CDR3 reads TGTGCCAGCAGCCCTCCCCTCGGACTAGCGGGAACAGATACGCAGTATTTT. Translation: CASSPPLGLAGTDTQYF. The J gene is TRBJ2-3, the V gene TRBV9; TRBD2 matches at 12 bases. Germline assignment: CDR1 SGDLS and CDR2 YYNGEE. V shed 4 bases, J shed 3 bases, and the junction held 9 bases outside the gene matches. There are 17 residues in the CDR3. Drawing the rest from reference TRBV9 and TRBJ2-3, the complete variable domain is DSGVTQTPKHLITATGQRVTLRCSPRSGDLSVYWYQQSLDQGLQFLIQYYNGEERAKGNILERFSAQQFPDLHSELNLSSLELGDSALYFCASSPPLGLAGTDTQYFGPGTRLTVL.

The genes are TRBV29-1 and TRBJ2-3; 7 positions agree with TRBD1. The CDR3 consists of 17 residues. V shed 6 bases and J 2 bases; nucleotides not matched to a gene: 17. In germline, CDR1 is SQVTM, CDR2 ANQGSEA. The CDR3 DNA follows: TGCAGCGTCGCCCGGGACAGTGTTCTCAAGACCACAGATACGCAGTATTTT. Its translation: CSVARDSVLKTTDTQYF.

Concerning this clonotype: One junction end does not reproduce the germline sequence, and a read error may be involved. The chain joins TRBV19 to TRBJ2-5; 10 bases map to TRBD2. CDR3 size: 15 residues. Looked up from germline, CDR1 is LNHDA and CDR2 is SQIVND (reference sequence). The CDR3 is CVSSIGGTSVKTQYF. The DNA for the CDR3 is TGTGTCAGTAGTATCGGCGGGACTAGCGTGAAGACCCAGTACTTC.

Only a few counts were recorded for this clonotype. CDR3 amino acids: CSANEVTEAFF. CDR3 nucleotide sequence: TGCAGTGCTAACGAAGTCACTGAAGCTTTCTTT. The chain recombines TRBV20-1 with TRBJ1-1; D ambiguous. V lost 4 bases and J lost 4, with 7 bases in between. The germline V gene has CDR1 DFQATT and CDR2 SNEGSKA (reference sequence). The CDR3 consists of 11 residues.

This clonotype was observed a handful of times. The V gene is TRBV28, the J gene TRBJ2-7; tentatively, D is TRBD1 or TRBD2 (5 bases each). The CDR3 totals 13 residues. With 3 bases removed from V and 7 bases from J, the gap between germline ends came to 13 bases. Germline CDR1 MDHEN, CDR2 SYDVKM. This CDR3 is CASSFYDSGEQYF. CDR3 DNA: TGTGCCAGCAGTTTCTACGACAGCGGAGAGCAGTACTTC.